These T cell receptor beta chains were read from a single sample in a study of shared clonotypes between healthy human individuals. TCRdb's copy holds only in-frame clones and misses some; the assay was immunoSEQ multiplex PCR. The table includes 1.6 million or so clones, approximately 98.5% detected once. Sequenced material: naive CD4+ T cells sorted from blood. These receptors were obtained from a man aged 30 to 45 in good health. Both conserved end residues are part of each CDR3. The D gene is left open where the match is weak. Part of the rows lack a size; the others show once, few, many or a class for expanded clones.

j_gene | d_gene | v_gene | abundance | CDR3aa | CDR3nt
TRBJ2-7 | TRBD1 | TRBV30 | once | CAWSSHRGPGYEQYF | TGTGCCTGGAGTTCCCACAGGGGCCCGGGGTACGAGCAGTACTTC
TRBJ2-7 | TRBD1 | TRBV18 | once | CASSAGTGAYEQYF | TGTGCCAGCTCCGCTGGGACAGGGGCCTACGAGCAGTACTTC
TRBJ2-7 | TRBD2 | TRBV6-1 | . | CASSEAGGVPGQYF | TGTGCCAGCAGTGAAGCGGGAGGGGTACCGGGGCAGTACTTC
TRBJ1-5 | . | TRBV19 | . | CASSVQGNQPQHF | TGTGCCAGTTCGGTACAGGGAAATCAGCCCCAGCATTTT
TRBJ2-1 | . | TRBV5-8 | . | CASTPRGGGGYNEQFF | TGTGCCAGCACCCCGAGGGGCGGCGGCGGCTACAATGAGCAGTTCTTC
TRBJ1-4 | . | TRBV5-4 | . | CASSLRGAEKLFF | TGTGCCAGCAGCTTGAGGGGGGCTGAAAAACTGTTTTTT
TRBJ2-3 | . | TRBV4-2 | . | CASSQDVARKQYF | TGTGCCAGCAGCCAAGACGTGGCGCGTAAGCAGTATTTT
TRBJ2-1 | TRBD1 | TRBV28 | . | CASRFHRGTGNNEQFF | TGTGCCAGCAGATTCCATCGCGGGACAGGTAACAATGAGCAGTTCTTC
TRBJ2-7 | TRBD1 | TRBV18 | . | CASSQPGQGFSYEQYF | TGTGCCAGCTCACAACCGGGACAGGGATTTTCCTACGAGCAGTACTTC
TRBJ1-4 | TRBD1 | TRBV7-7 | . | CASSSGTGLPNEKLFF | TGTGCCAGCAGCTCCGGGACAGGGTTACCTAATGAAAAACTGTTTTTT
TRBJ1-2 | TRBD1 | TRBV27 | . | CASAGTGGHYGYTF | TGTGCCAGTGCCGGGACAGGGGGGCACTATGGCTACACCTTC
TRBJ2-5 | . | TRBV5-5 | . | CASSLGVVLETQYF | TGTGCCAGCAGCCTCGGGGTAGTTCTAGAGACCCAGTACTTC
TRBJ1-5 | . | TRBV27 | . | CASSPRQANQPQHF | TGTGCCAGCAGTCCACGACAGGCCAATCAGCCCCAGCATTTT
TRBJ1-1 | . | TRBV19 | . | CASSIVGGSMNTEAFF | TGTGCCAGTAGTATAGTGGGGGGCAGCATGAACACTGAAGCTTTCTTT
TRBJ2-1 | TRBD2 | TRBV2 | once | CASSPPLAGNEQFF | TGTGCCAGCAGCCCCCCGCTAGCGGGAAATGAGCAGTTCTTC
TRBJ2-1 | . | TRBV5-4 | . | CASSLRWDEQFF | TGTGCCAGCAGTCTTAGATGGGATGAGCAGTTCTTC
TRBJ2-7 | . | TRBV5-1 | . | CASSPSLTYEQYF | TGCGCCAGCAGCCCCTCGTTAACCTACGAGCAGTACTTC
TRBJ2-3 | . | TRBV18 | . | CASSPLNSGTDTQYF | TGTGCCAGCTCACCACTTAATAGCGGCACAGATACGCAGTATTTT
TRBJ1-4 | . | TRBV6-4 | . | CASSGPVATNEKLFF | TGTGCCAGCAGTGGTCCGGTTGCAACTAATGAAAAACTGTTTTTT
TRBJ1-1 | . | TRBV7-3 | . | CASSSTVGTEAFF | TGTGCCAGCAGCTCTACCGTTGGCACTGAAGCTTTCTTT
TRBJ1-5 | . | TRBV18 | . | CASSPLVLVNSNQPQHF | TGTGCCAGCTCACCACTTGTTTTGGTCAATAGCAATCAGCCCCAGCATTTT
TRBJ2-1 | . | TRBV5-4 | once | CASSQPTTDNEQFF | TGTGCCAGCAGCCAGCCGACCACAGACAATGAGCAGTTCTTC
TRBJ2-7 | TRBD2 | TRBV11-2 | . | CASSSAGVGYEQYF | TGTGCCAGCAGCTCAGCGGGAGTGGGGTACGAGCAGTACTTC
TRBJ2-6 | . | TRBV10-3 | . | CAISDRTPGANVLTF | TGTGCCATCAGTGACCGGACGCCGGGGGCCAACGTCCTGACTTTC
TRBJ1-1 | . | TRBV12-5 | once | CASGLDTGAGTEAFF | TGTGCTAGTGGTTTGGATACCGGGGCGGGGACTGAAGCTTTCTTT
TRBJ1-4 | . | TRBV20-1 | . | CSAAGGGKLFF | TGCAGTGCTGCCGGGGGGGGAAAACTGTTTTTT
TRBJ2-6 | . | TRBV11-1 | . | CASSLLGFESVSGANVLTF | TGTGCCAGCAGCTTACTAGGGTTCGAGAGTGTCTCTGGGGCCAACGTCCTGACTTTC
TRBJ2-5 | . | TRBV6-5 | . | CASSYRRWGETQYF | TGTGCCAGCAGTTACCGGCGGTGGGGAGAGACCCAGTACTTC
TRBJ2-3 | . | TRBV30 | . | CAWSGLTTDTQYF | TGTGCCTGGAGTGGACTGACCACAGATACGCAGTATTTT
TRBJ2-3 | . | TRBV7-8 | once | CASSLEGRTDTQYF | TGTGCCAGCAGCTTAGAAGGACGGACTGATACGCAGTATTTT
TRBJ1-5 | . | TRBV18 | few | CASSPSNQPQHF | TGTGCCAGCTCACCCAGCAATCAGCCCCAGCATTTT
TRBJ2-2 | . | TRBV7-2 | . | CASSLSVWGELFF | TGTGCCAGCAGCTTAAGCGTATGGGGGGAGCTGTTTTTT
TRBJ2-3 | TRBD2 | TRBV25-1 | . | CASSAHLAGVLTTDTQYF | TGTGCCAGCAGTGCCCATCTAGCGGGAGTTCTAACCACAGATACGCAGTATTTT
TRBJ1-1 | TRBD1 | TRBV9 | . | CASSVGVATGYTEAFF | TGTGCCAGCAGCGTAGGAGTTGCGACAGGGTACACTGAAGCTTTCTTT
TRBJ2-3 | . | TRBV27 | . | CASSLLFTDTQYF | TGTGCCAGCAGTTTACTGTTCACAGATACGCAGTATTTT
TRBJ2-5 | TRBD2 | TRBV10-3 | . | CAIREGGAQETQYF | TGTGCCATCCGGGAGGGCGGAGCCCAAGAGACCCAGTACTTC
TRBJ2-7 | TRBD1 | TRBV5-6 | . | CASSFGQVSEQYF | TGTGCCAGCAGCTTCGGACAGGTATCCGAGCAGTACTTC
TRBJ1-1 | . | TRBV19 | . | CASSITGIYTEAFF | TGTGCCAGTAGTATAACAGGGATTTACACTGAAGCTTTCTTT
TRBJ2-7 | TRBD1 | TRBV7-6 | once | CASSLAAGQDQCF | TGTGCCAGCAGCTTAGCCGCAGGACAGGACCAGTGCTTC
TRBJ2-5 | TRBD1 | TRBV4-1 | . | CASSRLGTAVRETQYF | TGCGCCAGCAGCCGGCTAGGGACAGCCGTCCGGGAGACCCAGTACTTC
TRBJ2-1 | TRBD2 | TRBV11-2 | . | CASSSSLTSGNNEQFF | TGTGCCAGCAGCTCTTCTCTGACTAGCGGGAACAATGAGCAGTTCTTC
TRBJ1-5 | . | TRBV7-9 | . | CASSSESNQPQHF | TGTGCCAGCAGCTCTGAATCCAATCAGCCCCAGCATTTT
TRBJ2-1 | . | TRBV9 | . | CASSVEGRDVNEQFF | TGTGCCAGCAGCGTAGAGGGGCGGGACGTCAATGAGCAGTTCTTC
TRBJ2-1 | TRBD2 | TRBV9 | . | CASSVLTSGGYNEQFF | TGTGCCAGCAGCGTACTCACTAGCGGGGGCTACAATGAGCAGTTCTTC
TRBJ2-1 | . | TRBV9 | . | CASSVAPRNEQFF | TGTGCCAGCAGCGTAGCTCCACGAAATGAGCAGTTCTTC
TRBJ1-1 | . | TRBV11-2 | . | CASSLAVNTEAFF | TGTGCCAGCAGCTTGGCGGTGAACACTGAAGCTTTCTTT
TRBJ2-2 | . | TRBV5-1 | once | CASSLGRRPNTGELFF | TGCGCCAGCAGCTTGGGTCGCAGGCCTAACACCGGGGAGCTGTTTTTT
TRBJ2-5 | . | TRBV29-1 | . | CSGLIRDKGQETQYF | TGCAGCGGCCTAATCCGGGACAAGGGCCAAGAGACCCAGTACTTC
TRBJ2-3 | . | TRBV5-4 | . | CASSSLAGSEAPDTQYF | TGTGCCAGCAGCTCACTAGCAGGGTCAGAGGCTCCAGATACGCAGTATTTT
TRBJ1-3 | . | TRBV9 | . | CASSVDPLISGNTIYF | TGTGCCAGCAGCGTAGACCCACTAATCTCTGGAAACACCATATATTTT
TRBJ2-3 | TRBD2 | TRBV5-4 | . | CASSWVSGRTDTQYF | TGTGCCAGCAGCTGGGTTAGCGGGAGGACAGATACGCAGTATTTT
TRBJ2-7 | . | TRBV11-2 | . | CASSLGLNYEQYF | TGTGCCAGCAGCTTGGGACTGAACTACGAGCAGTACTTC
TRBJ2-1 | TRBD2 | TRBV11-3 | . | CASSSGTSANEQFF | TGTGCCAGCAGCTCCGGGACTAGCGCCAATGAGCAGTTCTTC
TRBJ2-3 | . | TRBV18 | . | CASSLFGRDPRTDTQYF | TGTGCCAGCTCACTCTTTGGCCGGGACCCAAGAACAGATACGCAGTATTTT
TRBJ1-1 | TRBD1 | TRBV11-2 | . | CASSQRRTGGIEAFF | TGTGCCAGCAGCCAACGGCGGACAGGGGGGATCGAAGCTTTCTTT
TRBJ2-1 | . | TRBV18 | . | CASSPPAGRGGGPGYNEQFF | TGTGCCAGCTCACCACCGGCTGGCAGGGGCGGCGGGCCCGGGTACAATGAGCAGTTCTTC
TRBJ2-4 | . | TRBV11-2 | . | CASSLEVFKNIQYF | TGTGCCAGCAGCTTAGAGGTCTTCAAAAACATTCAGTACTTC
TRBJ2-1 | . | TRBV7-9 | . | CASSFPWGGTSNEQFF | TGTGCCAGCAGCTTCCCCTGGGGTGGGACCTCCAATGAGCAGTTCTTC
TRBJ2-5 | . | TRBV14 | . | CASSQVVVGGTQYF | TGTGCCAGCAGCCAAGTCGTGGTAGGGGGGACCCAGTACTTC